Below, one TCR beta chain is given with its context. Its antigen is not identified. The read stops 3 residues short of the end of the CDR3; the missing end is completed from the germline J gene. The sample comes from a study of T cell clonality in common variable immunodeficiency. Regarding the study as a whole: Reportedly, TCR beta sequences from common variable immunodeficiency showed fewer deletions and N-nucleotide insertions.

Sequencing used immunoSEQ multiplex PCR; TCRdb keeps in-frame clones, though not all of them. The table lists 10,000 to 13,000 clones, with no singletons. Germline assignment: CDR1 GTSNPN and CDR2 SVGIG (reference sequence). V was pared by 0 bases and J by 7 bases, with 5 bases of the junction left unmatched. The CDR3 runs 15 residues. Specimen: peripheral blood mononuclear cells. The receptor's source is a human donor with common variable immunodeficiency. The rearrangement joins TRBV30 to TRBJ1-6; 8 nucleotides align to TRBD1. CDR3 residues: CAWSVRQGANSPLHF. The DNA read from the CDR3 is TGTGCCTGGAGTGTACGGCAGGGGGCCAATTCACCC.